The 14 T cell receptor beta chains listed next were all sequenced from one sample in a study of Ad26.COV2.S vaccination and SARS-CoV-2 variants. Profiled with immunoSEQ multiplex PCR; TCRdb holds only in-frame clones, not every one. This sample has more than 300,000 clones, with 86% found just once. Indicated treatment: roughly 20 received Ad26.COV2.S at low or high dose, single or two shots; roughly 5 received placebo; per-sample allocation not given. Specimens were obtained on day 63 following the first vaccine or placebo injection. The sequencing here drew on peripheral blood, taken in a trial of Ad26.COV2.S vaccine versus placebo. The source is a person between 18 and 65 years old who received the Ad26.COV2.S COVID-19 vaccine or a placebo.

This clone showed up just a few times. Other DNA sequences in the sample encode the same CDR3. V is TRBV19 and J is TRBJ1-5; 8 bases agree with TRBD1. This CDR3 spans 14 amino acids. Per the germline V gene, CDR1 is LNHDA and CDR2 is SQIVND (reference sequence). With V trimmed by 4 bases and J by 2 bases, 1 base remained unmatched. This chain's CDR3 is CASSTTGGNQPQHF. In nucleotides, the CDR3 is TGTGCCAGTAGTACGACAGGGGGCAATCAGCCCCAGCATTTT. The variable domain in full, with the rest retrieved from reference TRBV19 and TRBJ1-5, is DGGITQSPKYLFRKEGQNVTLSCEQNLNHDAMYWYRQDPGQGLRLIYYSQIVNDFQKGDIAEGYSVSREKKESFPLTVTSAQKNPTAFYLCASSTTGGNQPQHFGDGTRLSIL.

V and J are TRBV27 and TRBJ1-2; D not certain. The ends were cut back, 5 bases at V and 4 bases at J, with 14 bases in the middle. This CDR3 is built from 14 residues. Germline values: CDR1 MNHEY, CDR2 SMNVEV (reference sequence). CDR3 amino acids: CASSPKREIYGYTF. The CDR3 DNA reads TGTGCCAGCAGTCCCAAAAGGGAGATCTATGGCTACACCTTC.

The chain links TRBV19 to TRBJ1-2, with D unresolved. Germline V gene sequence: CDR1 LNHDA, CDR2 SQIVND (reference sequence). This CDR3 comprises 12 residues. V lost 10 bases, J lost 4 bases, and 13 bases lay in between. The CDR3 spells CATRVNFYGYTF. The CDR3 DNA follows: TGTGCCACCCGGGTAAACTTCTATGGCTACACCTTC.

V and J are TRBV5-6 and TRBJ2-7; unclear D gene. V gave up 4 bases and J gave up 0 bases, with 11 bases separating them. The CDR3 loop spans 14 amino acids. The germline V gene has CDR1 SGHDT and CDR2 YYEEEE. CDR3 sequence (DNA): TGTGCCAGCAGCCCGGTCGGAGCCTCCTACGAGCAGTACTTC. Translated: CASSPVGASYEQYF.

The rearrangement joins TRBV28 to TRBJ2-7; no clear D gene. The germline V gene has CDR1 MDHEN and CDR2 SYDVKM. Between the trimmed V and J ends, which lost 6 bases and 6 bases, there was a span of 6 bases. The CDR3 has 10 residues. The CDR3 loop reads CASSRIEQYF. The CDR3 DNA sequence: TGTGCCAGCAGCCGGATCGAGCAGTACTTC.

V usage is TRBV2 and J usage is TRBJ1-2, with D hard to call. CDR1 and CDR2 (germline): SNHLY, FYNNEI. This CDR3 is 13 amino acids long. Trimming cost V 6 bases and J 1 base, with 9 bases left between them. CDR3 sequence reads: CASRVDGNYGYTF. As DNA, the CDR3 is TGTGCCAGCAGGGTCGACGGTAACTATGGCTACACCTTC.

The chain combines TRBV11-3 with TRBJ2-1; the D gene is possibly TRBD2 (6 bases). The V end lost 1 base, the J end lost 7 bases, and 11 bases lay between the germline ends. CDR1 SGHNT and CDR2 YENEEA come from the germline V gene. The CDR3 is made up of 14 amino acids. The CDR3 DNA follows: TGTGCCAGCAGCTTAGGGCTAGCGCGAAATGAGCAGTTCTTC. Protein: CASSLGLARNEQFF.

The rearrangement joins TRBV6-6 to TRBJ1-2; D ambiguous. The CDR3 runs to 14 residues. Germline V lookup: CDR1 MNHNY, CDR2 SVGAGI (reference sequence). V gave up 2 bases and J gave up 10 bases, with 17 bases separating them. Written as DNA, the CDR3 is TGTGCCAGCAGTTACCTGGAGGCGACTATGGACTACACCTTC. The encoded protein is CASSYLEATMDYTF.

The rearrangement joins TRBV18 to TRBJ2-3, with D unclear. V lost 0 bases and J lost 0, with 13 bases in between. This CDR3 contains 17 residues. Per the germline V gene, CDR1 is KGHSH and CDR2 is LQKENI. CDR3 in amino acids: CASSPPGLYESTDTQYF. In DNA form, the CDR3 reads TGTGCCAGCTCACCACCTGGCCTCTATGAAAGCACAGATACGCAGTATTTT.

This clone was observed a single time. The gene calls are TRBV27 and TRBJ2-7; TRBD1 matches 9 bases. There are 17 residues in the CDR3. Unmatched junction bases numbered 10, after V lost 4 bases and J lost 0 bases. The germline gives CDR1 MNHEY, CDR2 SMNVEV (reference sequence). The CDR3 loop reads CASSSRPGQGFSYEQYF. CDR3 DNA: TGTGCCAGCAGTTCGCGCCCGGGACAGGGATTCTCCTACGAGCAGTACTTC.

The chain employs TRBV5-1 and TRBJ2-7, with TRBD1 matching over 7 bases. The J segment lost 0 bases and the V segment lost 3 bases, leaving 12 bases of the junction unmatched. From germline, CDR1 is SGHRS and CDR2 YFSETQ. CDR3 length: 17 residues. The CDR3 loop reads CASSWGTDPIYSYEQYF. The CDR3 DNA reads TGCGCCAGCAGCTGGGGGACAGACCCTATCTACTCCTACGAGCAGTACTTC. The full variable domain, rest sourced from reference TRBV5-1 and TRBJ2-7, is KAGVTQTPRYLIKTRGQQVTLSCSPISGHRSVSWYQQTPGQGLQFLFEYFSETQRNKGNFPGRFSGRQFSNSRSEMNVSTLELGDSALYLCASSWGTDPIYSYEQYFGPGTRLTVT.

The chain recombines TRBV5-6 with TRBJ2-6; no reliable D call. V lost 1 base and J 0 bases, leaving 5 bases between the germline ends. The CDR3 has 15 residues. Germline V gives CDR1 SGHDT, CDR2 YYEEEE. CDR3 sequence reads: CASSLINSGANVLTF. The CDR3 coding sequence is TGTGCCAGCAGCTTGATAAACTCTGGGGCCAACGTCCTGACTTTC.

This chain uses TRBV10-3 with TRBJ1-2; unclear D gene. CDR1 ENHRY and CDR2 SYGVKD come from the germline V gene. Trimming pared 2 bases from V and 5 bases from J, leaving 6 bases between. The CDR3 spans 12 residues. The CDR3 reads CAISEGPYGYTF. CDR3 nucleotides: TGTGCCATCAGTGAGGGACCTTATGGCTACACCTTC.

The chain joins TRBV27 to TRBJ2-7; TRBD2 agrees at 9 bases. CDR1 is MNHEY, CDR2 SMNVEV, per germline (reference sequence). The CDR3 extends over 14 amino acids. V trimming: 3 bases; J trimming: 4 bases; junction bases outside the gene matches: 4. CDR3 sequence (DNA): TGTGCCAGCAGTTTTGGCGGGGGGGGATACGAGCAGTACTTC. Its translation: CASSFGGGGYEQYF.